These 20 T cell receptor beta chains originate from one sample sequenced in a study of cytomegalovirus exposure and HLA in healthy donors. The PCR was carried out with 60 Vbeta primers and 13 Jbeta primers. Clones were sequenced by immunoSEQ multiplex PCR, and TCRdb holds only the in-frame ones, with some missing. The sample records over 65,000 clones, roughly 69% being singletons. Sequencing was performed on PBMCs. Every receptor here comes from a woman in her forties or fifties in good health and CMV-seropositive.

The gene calls are TRBV5-1 and TRBJ2-1; 8 positions match TRBD1. Germline V CDR1 and CDR2: SGHRS, YFSETQ. The CDR3 loop spans 16 amino acids. The trim removed 0 bases at V and 9 bases at J, leaving 11 bases unmatched. This CDR3 is CASSLVAGGGNGEQFF. The CDR3 region has the DNA TGCGCCAGCAGCTTGGTTGCAGGGGGCGGGAATGGTGAGCAGTTCTTC.

This sequence joins TRBV28 and TRBJ1-2; D not resolved. Trimming removed 6 bases from V and 5 bases from J, with 13 bases in between. Germline CDR1 is MDHEN and CDR2 is SYDVKM. The CDR3 is made up of 13 amino acids. The CDR3 DNA reads as TGTGCCAGCAGGAGCGGCAGGATGTATGGCTACACCTTC. This translates into CASRSGRMYGYTF.

The chain is built from TRBV9 and TRBJ2-5, with 9 bases lining up with TRBD1. The end of the DNA aligns better with TRBJ2-7, so the J call may be wrong. The CDR3 is 15 residues long. The germline gives CDR1 SGDLS, CDR2 YYNGEE. The CDR3 DNA reads TGTGCCAGCAGCCCCCGACAGGGGGGCCCCTACGAGCAGTACTTC. Protein product: CASSPRQGGPYEQYF.

This clone was counted only a few times. This chain uses TRBV28 with TRBJ2-7, with D possibly being TRBD1 (6 bases). The CDR3 has 11 amino acids. Germline V gene lookup returns CDR1 MDHEN and CDR2 SYDVKM. The V gene lost 5 bases and the J gene lost 6 bases, with 8 bases spanning the gap. CDR3 residues: CASSRGSEQYV. DNA for the CDR3: TGTGCCAGCAGTAGGGGGAGCGAGCAGTACGTC.

The chain combines TRBV9 with TRBJ1-2; 8 bases match TRBD1. Germline V CDR1 and CDR2: SGDLS, YYNGEE. The CDR3 loop spans 13 amino acids. V dropped 5 bases and J dropped 3; count of bases not matched to a gene: 3. The CDR3 is CASRPTGDYGYTF. The CDR3 nucleotides read TGTGCCAGCAGGCCGACAGGGGACTATGGCTACACCTTC.

This chain uses TRBV7-9 with TRBJ1-1, with TRBD1 matching over 10 bases. V gave up 5 bases and J gave up 6 bases; unmatched junction bases: 15. The CDR3 contains 17 residues. CDR1 and CDR2 from the germline V gene are SEHNR and FQNEAQ (reference sequence). CDR3 protein: CASSNWDRGALLPEAFF. In DNA form, the CDR3 reads TGTGCCAGCAGCAATTGGGACAGGGGCGCCCTCCTTCCTGAAGCTTTCTTT.

This clone has a handful of counts. The rearrangement links TRBV5-6 to TRBJ2-6; the D is unclear. The germline gives CDR1 SGHDT, CDR2 YYEEEE. Trimming left V 3 bases short and J 0 bases short, with 16 bases between. There are 18 residues in the CDR3. CDR3 protein: CASSSLDTALSGANVLTF. CDR3 nucleotides: TGTGCCAGCAGCTCATTAGACACAGCCCTCTCTGGGGCCAACGTCCTGACTTTC.

This rearrangement joins TRBV10-3 to TRBJ2-3; 8 bases fit TRBD2. With V trimmed by 7 bases and J by 4 bases, 4 bases remained unmatched. In germline, CDR1 is ENHRY, CDR2 SYGVKD. The CDR3 runs to 13 residues. The CDR3 reads CAITPGGADTQYF. The CDR3 DNA sequence: TGTGCCATCACCCCCGGGGGGGCAGATACGCAGTATTTT.

This sequence joins TRBV4-2 and TRBJ2-2; D might be TRBD2 (5 bases). Germline V CDR1 and CDR2: LGHNA, YNFKEQ. This CDR3 is built from 15 residues. V lost 3 bases to trimming and J lost 6 bases, with 14 bases between them. The CDR3 reads CASSQLLEPAGELFF. Here the CDR3 DNA reads TGTGCCAGCAGCCAGCTACTAGAACCTGCCGGGGAGCTGTTTTTT.

This clone showed up just a few times. The chain has TRBV7-2 and TRBJ2-1; a weak D match, TRBD2 (6 bases). The CDR3 runs to 14 residues. Trimming stripped 1 base from V and 4 bases from J, with 8 bases between. CDR1 and CDR2 (germline): SGHTA, FQGNSA. CDR3: CASSLDRGYNEQFF. CDR3 sequence (DNA): TGTGCCAGCAGCTTAGATCGGGGGTACAATGAGCAGTTCTTC.

The chain recombines TRBV5-1 with TRBJ2-1; TRBD2 matches at 16 bases. Germline CDR1 is SGHRS and CDR2 is YFSETQ. The V segment lost 1 base and the J segment 9 bases; nucleotides outside the gene matches: 10. This CDR3 comprises 18 residues. The CDR3 sequence: CASSLTPGTSGGAREQFF. DNA for the CDR3: TGCGCCAGCAGCTTGACCCCCGGGACTAGCGGGGGGGCACGTGAGCAGTTCTTC.

This clone was observed once. The V gene is TRBV14, the J gene TRBJ1-2; no reliable D call. CDR3 size: 15 residues. The ends were cut back, 4 bases at V and 4 bases at J, with 16 bases in the middle. Germline V gene data show CDR1 as SGHDN and CDR2 as FVKESK. CDR3 in amino acids: CASSLDPGSLYGYTF. The CDR3 nucleotides are TGTGCCAGCAGCCTTGACCCGGGGTCCCTCTATGGCTACACCTTC.

This chain links TRBV7-9 with TRBJ2-3; TRBD2 matches at 7 bases. Losses at the gene ends were 1 base for V and 1 base for J; bases not matched to a gene: 8. The length of the CDR3 is 17 residues. Looked up from germline, CDR1 is SEHNR and CDR2 is FQNEAQ (reference sequence). The CDR3 DNA reads TGTGCCAGCAGCTTAGGGGGTGGGGGGGGAGGCACAGATACGCAGTATTTT. Translated, it gives CASSLGGGGGGTDTQYF.

This chain joins TRBV30 and TRBJ2-1; 9 bases line up with TRBD1. The V gene's germline CDR1 is GTSNPN and CDR2 SVGIG (reference sequence). The CDR3 runs 16 residues. V shed 5 bases, J shed 1 base, and the junction held 9 bases outside the gene matches. The CDR3 protein is CAWAYGTGSSYNEQFF. CDR3 coding DNA: TGTGCCTGGGCCTACGGGACAGGGAGTTCCTACAATGAGCAGTTCTTC.

V is TRBV19 and J is TRBJ2-1; a possible D gene is TRBD2 (5 bases). V was clipped by 3 bases and J by 1 base, with 7 bases between them. The V gene's germline CDR1 is LNHDA and CDR2 SQIVND (reference sequence). The CDR3 consists of 14 residues. CDR3 DNA sequence: TGTGCCAGTAGTATTGGGAGATCCTACAATGAGCAGTTCTTC. It is translated as CASSIGRSYNEQFF.

This clone was picked up one time. The chain links TRBV6-1 to TRBJ2-7; D uncertain. Per germline, CDR1 MNHNS and CDR2 SASEGT. The CDR3 length is 11 residues. V dropped 3 bases and J dropped 4 bases, with 4 bases sitting between them. The CDR3 loop is CASSERYEQYF. In nucleotides, the CDR3 is TGTGCCAGCAGTGAGAGGTACGAGCAGTACTTC.

V is TRBV7-2 and J is TRBJ2-1; TRBD1 is a possible D gene (5 bases). V lost 0 bases and J 5 bases, leaving 8 bases between the germline ends. The V gene's germline CDR1 is SGHTA and CDR2 FQGNSA. This CDR3 comprises 14 residues. Here the CDR3 reads CASSLAGQHNEQFF. The DNA for the CDR3 is TGTGCCAGCAGCTTAGCGGGGCAGCACAATGAGCAGTTCTTC. The whole variable domain, remainder taken from reference TRBV7-2 and TRBJ2-1, is GAGVSQSPSNKVTEKGKDVELRCDPISGHTALYWYRQSLGQGLEFLIYFQGNSAPDKSGLPSDRFSAERTGGSVSTLTIQRTQQEDSAVYLCASSLAGQHNEQFFGPGTRLTVL.

This rearrangement joins TRBV7-2 to TRBJ2-7; no clear D gene. CDR3 size: 14 residues. The V gene's germline CDR1 is SGHTA and CDR2 FQGNSA. V lost 5 bases to trimming and J lost 2 bases, with 13 bases between them. For the CDR3, the DNA is TGTGCCAGCAGCCCCCGAAGAACGGCCTACGAGCAGTACTTC. The encoded protein is CASSPRRTAYEQYF. The whole variable domain, remainder taken from reference TRBV7-2 and TRBJ2-7, is GAGVSQSPSNKVTEKGKDVELRCDPISGHTALYWYRQSLGQGLEFLIYFQGNSAPDKSGLPSDRFSAERTGGSVSTLTIQRTQQEDSAVYLCASSPRRTAYEQYFGPGTRLTVT.

V and J are TRBV7-3 and TRBJ2-5; 8 bases align to TRBD2. CDR1 and CDR2 from the germline V gene are SGHTA and FQGTGA. J was trimmed by 5 bases and V by 1 base; bases with no gene match: 9. The CDR3 has 16 residues. CDR3 protein: CASSLRSAGGGETQYF. DNA of the CDR3: TGTGCCAGCAGCTTAAGATCTGCGGGGGGTGGGGAGACCCAGTACTTC.

The V gene is TRBV19, the J gene TRBJ2-1; tentative D call: TRBD2 (5 bases). The CDR3 consists of 13 residues. Trimming removed 7 bases from V and 9 bases from J, with 16 bases in between. Germline values: CDR1 LNHDA, CDR2 SQIVND (reference sequence). CDR3 sequence (DNA): TGTGCCAGTAACCCGGGCGGGTACCCTGAGCAGTTCTTC. Residues: CASNPGGYPEQFF.